The TCR beta chain under discussion was sequenced for a study of siplizumab effects on memory and regulatory T cells. This CDR3 contains 14 residues. V lost 5 bases, J lost 4 bases, and 11 bases lay in between. Germline V gene lookup returns CDR1 SGHTA and CDR2 FQGTGA. Clones were sequenced by immunoSEQ multiplex PCR, and TCRdb holds only the in-frame ones, with some missing. The data show around 100,000 clones, with more than 85% seen just once and roughly 0.16% held by the top ten. The chain couples TRBV7-3 to TRBJ2-2, with D unclear. Sequenced material: CD4+ T cells sorted from blood. This TCR came from a human donor in good health. CDR3: CASSNSQVTGELFF. CDR3 bases: TGTGCCAGCAGCAATAGTCAGGTCACCGGGGAGCTGTTTTTT.